Listed below are T cell receptor beta chains from one sample, sequenced in a study of blood T cell repertoires in COVID-19. The data were produced by immunoSEQ multiplex PCR, yet TCRdb's version contains in-frame clones alone and is incomplete. The sample has about 70,000 clones; approximately 78% are singletons. The specimen sequenced was peripheral blood. The receptors here all came from a man older than 75 with acute or convalescent COVID-19. The CDR3 runs from the conserved cysteine through the conserved F or W. The order of the fields is D gene, V gene, J gene, clone size, CDR3 protein, CDR3 DNA. A D gene is named only where the DNA matches it firmly. Size tells how often a clone was seen (once, few, many) or the class of an expanded clone, and some rows leave it out.

D gene: TRBD1
V gene: TRBV7-2
J gene: TRBJ2-3
clone size: .
CDR3 protein: CASRIPGQGKADTQYF
CDR3 DNA: TGTGCCAGCAGGATCCCGGGACAGGGAAAAGCAGATACGCAGTATTTT

D gene: .
V gene: TRBV7-9
J gene: TRBJ1-1
clone size: .
CDR3 protein: CASRTPPRVAFF
CDR3 DNA: TGTGCCAGCAGAACCCCCCCCCGGGTTGCTTTCTTT

D gene: .
V gene: TRBV30
J gene: TRBJ1-2
clone size: .
CDR3 protein: CAWTGDYGYTF
CDR3 DNA: TGTGCCTGGACGGGGGACTATGGCTACACCTTC

D gene: TRBD1
V gene: TRBV28
J gene: TRBJ1-3
clone size: .
CDR3 protein: CASSTVPGQGASGNTIYF
CDR3 DNA: TGTGCCAGCAGCACCGTCCCGGGACAGGGGGCGTCTGGAAACACCATATATTTT

D gene: TRBD1
V gene: TRBV9
J gene: TRBJ1-2
clone size: .
CDR3 protein: CASSATGYYGYTF
CDR3 DNA: TGTGCCAGCAGCGCGACAGGGTATTATGGCTACACCTTC

D gene: .
V gene: TRBV14
J gene: TRBJ1-2
clone size: once
CDR3 protein: CASSLTEGGYTF
CDR3 DNA: TGTGCCAGCAGCCTCACAGAGGGTGGCTACACCTTC

D gene: .
V gene: TRBV19
J gene: TRBJ2-6
clone size: .
CDR3 protein: CASSIRGSGANVLTF
CDR3 DNA: TGTGCCAGTAGTATCCGGGGCTCTGGGGCCAACGTCCTGACTTTC

D gene: .
V gene: TRBV5-4
J gene: TRBJ2-5
clone size: few
CDR3 protein: CASSLRYQETQYF
CDR3 DNA: TGTGCCAGCAGCCTACGGTACCAAGAGACCCAGTACTTC

D gene: TRBD2
V gene: TRBV9
J gene: TRBJ2-1
clone size: .
CDR3 protein: CASSVVHSGVYNEQFF
CDR3 DNA: TGTGCCAGCAGCGTAGTTCATAGCGGGGTCTACAATGAGCAGTTCTTC

D gene: TRBD1
V gene: TRBV7-9
J gene: TRBJ1-5
clone size: .
CDR3 protein: CASSRQGGNQPQHF
CDR3 DNA: TGTGCCAGCAGTCGACAGGGGGGGAATCAGCCCCAGCATTTT

D gene: .
V gene: TRBV11-2
J gene: TRBJ2-2
clone size: .
CDR3 protein: CASSWDIYTGELFF
CDR3 DNA: TGTGCCAGCAGCTGGGACATTTACACCGGGGAGCTGTTTTTT

D gene: TRBD2
V gene: TRBV3-1/TRBV3-2
J gene: TRBJ2-5
clone size: .
CDR3 protein: CASSLGLAGGRWETQYF
CDR3 DNA: TGTGCCAGCAGCCTAGGACTAGCGGGAGGGCGGTGGGAGACCCAGTACTTC

D gene: TRBD1
V gene: TRBV11-3
J gene: TRBJ2-1
clone size: .
CDR3 protein: CASSLISGQGANEQFF
CDR3 DNA: TGTGCCAGCAGCTTGATCTCGGGACAGGGGGCAAATGAGCAGTTCTTC

D gene: TRBD1
V gene: TRBV15
J gene: TRBJ1-5
clone size: once
CDR3 protein: CATSRELRQGAQPQHF
CDR3 DNA: TGTGCCACCAGCAGAGAGTTGAGGCAGGGGGCCCAGCCCCAGCATTTT

D gene: TRBD2
V gene: TRBV15
J gene: TRBJ2-7
clone size: .
CDR3 protein: CATSKGTSGGAWEQYF
CDR3 DNA: TGTGCCACCAGCAAAGGGACTAGCGGGGGGGCCTGGGAGCAGTACTTC